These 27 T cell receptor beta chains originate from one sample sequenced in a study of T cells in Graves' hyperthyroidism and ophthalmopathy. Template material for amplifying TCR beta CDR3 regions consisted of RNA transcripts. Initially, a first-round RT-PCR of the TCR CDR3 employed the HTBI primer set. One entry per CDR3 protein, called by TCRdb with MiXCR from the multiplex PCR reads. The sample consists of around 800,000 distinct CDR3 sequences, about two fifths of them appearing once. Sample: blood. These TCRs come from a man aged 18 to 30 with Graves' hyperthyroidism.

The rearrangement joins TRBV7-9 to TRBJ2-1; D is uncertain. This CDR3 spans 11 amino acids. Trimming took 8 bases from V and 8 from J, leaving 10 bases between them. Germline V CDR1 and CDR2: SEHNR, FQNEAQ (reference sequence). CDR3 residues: CASYSFDEQFF. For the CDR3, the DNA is TGTGCCAGCTACTCCTTCGATGAGCAGTTCTTC.

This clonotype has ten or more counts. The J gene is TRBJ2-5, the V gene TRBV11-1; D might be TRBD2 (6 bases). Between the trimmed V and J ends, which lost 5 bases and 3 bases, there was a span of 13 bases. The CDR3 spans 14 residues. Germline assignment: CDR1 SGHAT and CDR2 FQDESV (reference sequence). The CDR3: CASSPAGFKETQYF. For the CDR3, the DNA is TGTGCCAGCAGCCCGGCGGGGTTCAAAGAGACCCAGTACTTC.

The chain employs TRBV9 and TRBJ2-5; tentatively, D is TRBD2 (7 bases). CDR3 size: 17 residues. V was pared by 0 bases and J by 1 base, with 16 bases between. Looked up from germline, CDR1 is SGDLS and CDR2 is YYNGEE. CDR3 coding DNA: TGTGCCAGCAGCGTAGCTCGGTTGGGAGGGGGCCAAGAGACCCAGTACTTC. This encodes CASSVARLGGGQETQYF.

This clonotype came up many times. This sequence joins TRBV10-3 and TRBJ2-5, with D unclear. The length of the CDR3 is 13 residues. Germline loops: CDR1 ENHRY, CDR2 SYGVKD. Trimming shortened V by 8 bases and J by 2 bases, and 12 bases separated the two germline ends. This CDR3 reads CAIAARSQETQYF. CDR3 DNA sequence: TGTGCCATCGCGGCTAGATCGCAAGAGACCCAGTACTTC.

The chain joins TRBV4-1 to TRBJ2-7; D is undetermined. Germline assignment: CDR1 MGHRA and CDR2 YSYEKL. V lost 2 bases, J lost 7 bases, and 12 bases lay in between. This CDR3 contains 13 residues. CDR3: CASSQFVRVEQYF. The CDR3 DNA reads TGCGCCAGCAGCCAATTCGTTCGGGTAGAGCAGTACTTC.

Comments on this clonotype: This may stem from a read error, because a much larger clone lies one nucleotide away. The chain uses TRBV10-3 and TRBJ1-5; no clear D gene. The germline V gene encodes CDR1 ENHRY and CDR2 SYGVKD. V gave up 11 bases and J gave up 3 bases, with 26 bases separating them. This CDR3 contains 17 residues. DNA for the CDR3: TGTGCCCCCAGTGATCCCCGGGAGACGACGGACAATCAGCCCCAGCATTTT. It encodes CAPSDPRETTDNQPQHF.

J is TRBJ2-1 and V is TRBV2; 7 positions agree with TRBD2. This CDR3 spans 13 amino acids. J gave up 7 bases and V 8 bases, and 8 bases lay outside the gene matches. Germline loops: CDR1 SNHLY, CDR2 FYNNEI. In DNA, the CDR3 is TGTGCCAGCGGCGGGAGCATCGGGAATGAGCAGTTCTTC. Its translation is CASGGSIGNEQFF.

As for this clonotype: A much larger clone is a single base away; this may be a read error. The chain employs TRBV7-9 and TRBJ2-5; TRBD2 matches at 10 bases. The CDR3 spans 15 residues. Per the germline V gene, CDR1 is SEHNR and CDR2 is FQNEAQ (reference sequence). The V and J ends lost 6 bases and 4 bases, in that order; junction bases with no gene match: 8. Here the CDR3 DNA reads TGTGCCAGCAGATACCTAGCGGGGGATCGAGAGACCCAGTACTTC. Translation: CASRYLAGDRETQYF.

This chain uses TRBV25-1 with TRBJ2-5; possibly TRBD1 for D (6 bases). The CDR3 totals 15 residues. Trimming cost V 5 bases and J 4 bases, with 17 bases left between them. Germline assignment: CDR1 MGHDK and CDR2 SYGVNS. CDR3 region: CASSHLGGQLETQYF. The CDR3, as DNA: TGTGCCAGCAGTCACCTAGGGGGTCAGCTAGAGACCCAGTACTTC. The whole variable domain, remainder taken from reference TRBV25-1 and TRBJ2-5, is EADIYQTPRYLVIGTGKKITLECSQTMGHDKMYWYQQDPGMELHLIHYSYGVNSTEKGDLSSESTVSRIRTEHFPLTLESARPSHTSQYLCASSHLGGQLETQYFGPGTRLLVL.

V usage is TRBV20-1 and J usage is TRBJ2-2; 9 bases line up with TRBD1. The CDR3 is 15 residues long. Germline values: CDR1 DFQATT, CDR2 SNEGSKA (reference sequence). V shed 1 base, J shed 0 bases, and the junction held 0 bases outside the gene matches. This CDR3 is CSARGQGANTGELFF. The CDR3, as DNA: TGCAGTGCTAGAGGACAGGGGGCGAACACCGGGGAGCTGTTTTTT.

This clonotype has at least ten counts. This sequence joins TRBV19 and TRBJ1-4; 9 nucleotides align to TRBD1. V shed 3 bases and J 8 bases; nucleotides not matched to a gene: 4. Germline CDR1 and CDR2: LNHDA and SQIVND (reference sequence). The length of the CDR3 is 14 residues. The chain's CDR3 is CASSMWTGEEKLFF. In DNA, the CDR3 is TGTGCCAGTAGTATGTGGACAGGGGAGGAAAAACTGTTTTTT. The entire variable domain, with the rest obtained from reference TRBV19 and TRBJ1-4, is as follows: DGGITQSPKYLFRKEGQNVTLSCEQNLNHDAMYWYRQDPGQGLRLIYYSQIVNDFQKGDIAEGYSVSREKKESFPLTVTSAQKNPTAFYLCASSMWTGEEKLFFGSGTQLSVL.

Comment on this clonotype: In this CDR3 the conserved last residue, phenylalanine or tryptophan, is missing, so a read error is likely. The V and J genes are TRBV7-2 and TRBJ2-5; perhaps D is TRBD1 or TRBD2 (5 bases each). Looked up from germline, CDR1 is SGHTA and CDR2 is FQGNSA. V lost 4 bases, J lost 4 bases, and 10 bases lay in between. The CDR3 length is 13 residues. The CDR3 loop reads CASSSRGGETQYL. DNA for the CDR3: TGTGCCAGCAGCTCGAGGGGCGGAGAGACCCAGTACCTC.

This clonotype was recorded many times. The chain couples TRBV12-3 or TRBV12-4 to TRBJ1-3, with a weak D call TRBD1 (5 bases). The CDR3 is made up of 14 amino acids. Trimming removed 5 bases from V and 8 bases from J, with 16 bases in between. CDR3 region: CASSPQGLGDTIYF. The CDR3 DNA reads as TGTGCCAGCAGTCCCCAAGGGTTGGGGGACACCATATATTTT.

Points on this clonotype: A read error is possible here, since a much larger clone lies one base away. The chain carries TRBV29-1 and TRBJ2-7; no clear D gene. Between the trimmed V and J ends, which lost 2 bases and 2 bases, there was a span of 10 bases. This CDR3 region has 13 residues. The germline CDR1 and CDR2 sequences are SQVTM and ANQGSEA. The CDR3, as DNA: TGCAGCGTTGAAAGGGTGGACGCCTACGAGCAGTACTTC. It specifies CSVERVDAYEQYF.

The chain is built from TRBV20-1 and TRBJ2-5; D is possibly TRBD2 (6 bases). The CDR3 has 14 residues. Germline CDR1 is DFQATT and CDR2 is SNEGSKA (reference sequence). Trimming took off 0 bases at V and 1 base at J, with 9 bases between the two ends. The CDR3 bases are TGCAGTGCTAGAGATGGGGGACTCCAAGAGACCCAGTACTTC. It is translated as CSARDGGLQETQYF.

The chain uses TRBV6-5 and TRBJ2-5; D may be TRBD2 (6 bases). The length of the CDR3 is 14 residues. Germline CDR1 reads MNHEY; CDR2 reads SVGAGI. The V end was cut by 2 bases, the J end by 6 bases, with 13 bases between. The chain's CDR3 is CASSYREEGQTQYF. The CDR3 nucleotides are TGTGCCAGCAGTTACAGGGAGGAGGGGCAGACCCAGTACTTC.

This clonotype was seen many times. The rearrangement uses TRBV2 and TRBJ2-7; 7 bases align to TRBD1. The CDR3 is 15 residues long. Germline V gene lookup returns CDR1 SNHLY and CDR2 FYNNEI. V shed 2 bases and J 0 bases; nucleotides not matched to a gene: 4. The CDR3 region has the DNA TGTGCCAGCAGTGAAAGGACAGGTACCTCCTACGAGCAGTACTTC. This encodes CASSERTGTSYEQYF.

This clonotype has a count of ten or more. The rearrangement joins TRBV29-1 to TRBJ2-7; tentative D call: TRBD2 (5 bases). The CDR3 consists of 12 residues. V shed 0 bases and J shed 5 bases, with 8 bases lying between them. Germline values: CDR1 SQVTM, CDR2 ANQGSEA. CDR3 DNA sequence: TGCAGCGTTGAAGATCTGGAGGACGAGCAGTACTTC. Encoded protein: CSVEDLEDEQYF.

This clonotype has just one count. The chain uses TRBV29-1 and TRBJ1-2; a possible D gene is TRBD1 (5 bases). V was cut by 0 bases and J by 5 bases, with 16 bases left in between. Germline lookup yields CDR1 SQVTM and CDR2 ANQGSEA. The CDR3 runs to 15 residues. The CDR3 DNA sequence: TGCAGCGTTGAAGATCCCAGGGCGGGAGAATATGGCTACACCTTC. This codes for CSVEDPRAGEYGYTF. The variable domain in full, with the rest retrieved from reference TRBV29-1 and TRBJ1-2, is SAVISQKPSRDICQRGTSLTIQCQVDSQVTMMFWYRQQPGQSLTLIATANQGSEATYESGFVIDKFPISRPNLTFSTLTVSNMSPEDSSIYLCSVEDPRAGEYGYTFGSGTRLTVV.

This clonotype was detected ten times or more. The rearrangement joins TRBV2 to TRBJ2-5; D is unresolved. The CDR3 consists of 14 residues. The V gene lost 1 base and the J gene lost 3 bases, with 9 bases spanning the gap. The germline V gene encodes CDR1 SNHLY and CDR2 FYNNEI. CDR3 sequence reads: CASSEGAEEETQYF. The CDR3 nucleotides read TGTGCCAGCAGTGAAGGTGCCGAGGAAGAGACCCAGTACTTC.

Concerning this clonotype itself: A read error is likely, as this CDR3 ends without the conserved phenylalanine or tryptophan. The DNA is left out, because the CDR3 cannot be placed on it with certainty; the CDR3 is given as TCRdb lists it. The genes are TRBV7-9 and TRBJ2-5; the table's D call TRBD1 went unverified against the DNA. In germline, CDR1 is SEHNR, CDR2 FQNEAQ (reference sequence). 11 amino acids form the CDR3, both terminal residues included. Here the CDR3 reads CASSLAGQDPY.

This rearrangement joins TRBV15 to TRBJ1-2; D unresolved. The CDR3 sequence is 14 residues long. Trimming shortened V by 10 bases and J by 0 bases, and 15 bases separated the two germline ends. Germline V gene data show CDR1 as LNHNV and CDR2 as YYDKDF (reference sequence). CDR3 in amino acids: CASKETGTNYGYTF. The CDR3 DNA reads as TGTGCCAGCAAGGAAACGGGGACTAACTATGGCTACACCTTC.

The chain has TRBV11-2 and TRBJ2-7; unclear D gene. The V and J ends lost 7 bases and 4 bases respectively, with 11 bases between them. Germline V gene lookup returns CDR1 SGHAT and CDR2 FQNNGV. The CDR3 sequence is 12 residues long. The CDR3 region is CASTFMGYEQYF. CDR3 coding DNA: TGTGCCAGCACCTTCATGGGATACGAGCAGTACTTC.

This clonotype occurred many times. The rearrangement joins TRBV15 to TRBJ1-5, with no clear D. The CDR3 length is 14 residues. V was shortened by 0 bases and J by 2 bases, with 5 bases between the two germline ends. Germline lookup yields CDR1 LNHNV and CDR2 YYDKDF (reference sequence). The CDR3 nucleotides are TGTGCCACCAGCAGAGATCCAGGCAATCAGCCCCAGCATTTT. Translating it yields CATSRDPGNQPQHF.

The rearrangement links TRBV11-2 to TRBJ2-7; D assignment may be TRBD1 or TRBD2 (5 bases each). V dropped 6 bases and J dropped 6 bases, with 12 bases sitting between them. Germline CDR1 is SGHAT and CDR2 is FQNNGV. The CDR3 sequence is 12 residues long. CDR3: CASSSSRGEQYF. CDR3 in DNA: TGTGCCAGCAGTTCATCGAGGGGCGAGCAGTACTTC. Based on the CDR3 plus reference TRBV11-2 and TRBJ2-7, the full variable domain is EAGVAQSPRYKIIEKRQSVAFWCNPISGHATLYWYQQILGQGPKLLIQFQNNGVVDDSQLPKDRFSAERLKGVDSTLKIQPAKLEDSAVYLCASSSSRGEQYFGPGTRLTVT.

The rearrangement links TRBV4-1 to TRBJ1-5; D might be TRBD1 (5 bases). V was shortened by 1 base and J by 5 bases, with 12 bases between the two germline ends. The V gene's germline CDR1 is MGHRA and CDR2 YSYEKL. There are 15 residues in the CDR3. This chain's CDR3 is CASSQVGVAHQPQHF. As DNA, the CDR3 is TGCGCCAGCAGCCAAGTAGGGGTTGCGCATCAGCCCCAGCATTTT.

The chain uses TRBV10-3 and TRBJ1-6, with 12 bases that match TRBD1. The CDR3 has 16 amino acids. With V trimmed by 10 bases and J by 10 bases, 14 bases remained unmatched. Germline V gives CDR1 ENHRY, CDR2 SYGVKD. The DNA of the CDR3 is TGTGCCAGCAGAGGGACAGGGGGACAGGGGGCCTCACCCCTCCACTTT. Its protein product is CASRGTGGQGASPLHF.